This T cell receptor (beta chain) emerged from a study of STAT5B mutations in CD4+ large granular lymphocyte leukemia. Study-wide findings and caveats: Top patient clones used TRBV06 genes more often: 8/27 versus 2/35 in controls.

The CDR3 covers 15 residues. Germline values: CDR1 LNHDA, CDR2 SQIVND (reference sequence). V shed 5 bases, J shed 7 bases, and the junction held 4 bases outside the gene matches. This clone has just a few counts. Its antigen is unidentified. Some clones are missing from TCRdb's copy, which holds only in-frame ones; the method was immunoSEQ multiplex PCR. The top ten hold about 3.9% of the sample, which has tens of thousands of clones, more than 80% seen once. The specimen was CD4+ T cells from blood buffy coats. The source of this sequence is a human donor in good health. The chain employs TRBV19 and TRBJ1-6; 11 positions agree with TRBD1. The CDR3 loop is CASSGTGGKNSPLHF. Here the CDR3 DNA reads TGTGCCAGTAGTGGGACAGGGGGGAAGAATTCACCCCTCCACTTT. The full variable domain, rest sourced from reference TRBV19 and TRBJ1-6, is DGGITQSPKYLFRKEGQNVTLSCEQNLNHDAMYWYRQDPGQGLRLIYYSQIVNDFQKGDIAEGYSVSREKKESFPLTVTSAQKNPTAFYLCASSGTGGKNSPLHFGNGTRLTVT.